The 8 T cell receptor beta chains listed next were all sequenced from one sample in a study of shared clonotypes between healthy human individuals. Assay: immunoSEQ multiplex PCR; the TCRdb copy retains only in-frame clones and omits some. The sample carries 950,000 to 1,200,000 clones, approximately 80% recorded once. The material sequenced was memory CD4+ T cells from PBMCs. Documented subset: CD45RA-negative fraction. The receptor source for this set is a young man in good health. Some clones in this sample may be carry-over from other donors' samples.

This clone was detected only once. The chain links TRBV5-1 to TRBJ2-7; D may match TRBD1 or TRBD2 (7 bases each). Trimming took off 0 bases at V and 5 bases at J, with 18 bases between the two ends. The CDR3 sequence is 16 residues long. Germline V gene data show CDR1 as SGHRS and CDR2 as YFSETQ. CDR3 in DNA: TGCGCCAGCAGCTTGGTTGCCTCAGCGGGACAGAACGAGCAGTACTTC. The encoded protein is CASSLVASAGQNEQYF.

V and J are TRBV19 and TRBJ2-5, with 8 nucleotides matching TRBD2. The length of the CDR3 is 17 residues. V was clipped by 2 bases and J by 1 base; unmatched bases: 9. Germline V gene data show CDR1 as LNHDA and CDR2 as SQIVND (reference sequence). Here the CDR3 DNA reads TGTGCCAGTAGTATACCAGGTTCCGGGGGGGGCCAAGAGACCCAGTACTTC. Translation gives CASSIPGSGGGQETQYF.

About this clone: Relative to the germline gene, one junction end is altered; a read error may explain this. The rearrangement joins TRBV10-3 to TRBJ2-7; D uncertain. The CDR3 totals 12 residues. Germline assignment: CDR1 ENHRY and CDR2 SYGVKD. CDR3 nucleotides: TGTGCCATCAGTGCCAGATCCTACGAACAGTACTTC. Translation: CAISARSYEQYF.

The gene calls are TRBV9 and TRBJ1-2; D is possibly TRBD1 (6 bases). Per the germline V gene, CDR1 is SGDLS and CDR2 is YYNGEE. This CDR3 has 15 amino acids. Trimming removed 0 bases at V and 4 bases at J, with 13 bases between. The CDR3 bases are TGTGCCAGCAGCGTAGACGGACAGCCCTCCTATGGCTACACCTTC. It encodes CASSVDGQPSYGYTF.

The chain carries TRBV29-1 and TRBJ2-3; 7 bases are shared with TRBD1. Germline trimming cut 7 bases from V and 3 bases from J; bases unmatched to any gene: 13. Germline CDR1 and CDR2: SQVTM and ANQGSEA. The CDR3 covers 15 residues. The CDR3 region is CSATDRKGKTDTQYF. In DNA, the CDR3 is TGCAGCGCCACGGACAGGAAGGGTAAGACAGATACGCAGTATTTT.

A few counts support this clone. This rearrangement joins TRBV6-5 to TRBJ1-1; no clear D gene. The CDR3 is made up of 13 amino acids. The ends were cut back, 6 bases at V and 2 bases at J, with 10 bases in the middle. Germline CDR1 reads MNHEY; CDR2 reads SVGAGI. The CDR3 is CASRMTDNTEAFF. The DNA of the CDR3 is TGTGCCAGCAGGATGACGGATAACACTGAAGCTTTCTTT.

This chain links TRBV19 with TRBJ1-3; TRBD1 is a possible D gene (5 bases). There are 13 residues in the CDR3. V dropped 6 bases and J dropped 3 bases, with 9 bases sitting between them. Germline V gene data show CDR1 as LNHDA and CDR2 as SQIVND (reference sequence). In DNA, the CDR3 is TGTGCCAGTAGAGGGGACTTTGGAAACACCATATATTTT. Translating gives CASRGDFGNTIYF.

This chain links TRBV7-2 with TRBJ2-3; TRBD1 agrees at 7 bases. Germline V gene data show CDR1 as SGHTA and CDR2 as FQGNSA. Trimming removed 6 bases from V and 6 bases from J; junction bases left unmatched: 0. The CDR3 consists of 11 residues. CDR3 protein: CASRQGDTQYF. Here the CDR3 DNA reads TGTGCCAGCAGACAGGGGGATACGCAGTATTTT.